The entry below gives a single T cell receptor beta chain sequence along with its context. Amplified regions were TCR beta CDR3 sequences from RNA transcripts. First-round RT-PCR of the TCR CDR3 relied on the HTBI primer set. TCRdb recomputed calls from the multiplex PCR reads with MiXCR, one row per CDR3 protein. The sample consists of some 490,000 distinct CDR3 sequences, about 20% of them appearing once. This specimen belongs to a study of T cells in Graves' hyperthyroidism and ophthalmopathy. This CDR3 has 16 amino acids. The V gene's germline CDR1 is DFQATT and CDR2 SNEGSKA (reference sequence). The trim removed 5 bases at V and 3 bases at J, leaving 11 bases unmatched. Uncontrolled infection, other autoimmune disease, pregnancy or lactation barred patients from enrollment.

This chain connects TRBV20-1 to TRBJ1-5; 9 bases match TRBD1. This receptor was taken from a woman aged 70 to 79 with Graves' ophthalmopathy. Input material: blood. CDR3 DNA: TGCAGTGCTGTCCCGGGACAGGGACGGTTCAATCAGCCCCAGCATTTT. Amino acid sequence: CSAVPGQGRFNQPQHF.